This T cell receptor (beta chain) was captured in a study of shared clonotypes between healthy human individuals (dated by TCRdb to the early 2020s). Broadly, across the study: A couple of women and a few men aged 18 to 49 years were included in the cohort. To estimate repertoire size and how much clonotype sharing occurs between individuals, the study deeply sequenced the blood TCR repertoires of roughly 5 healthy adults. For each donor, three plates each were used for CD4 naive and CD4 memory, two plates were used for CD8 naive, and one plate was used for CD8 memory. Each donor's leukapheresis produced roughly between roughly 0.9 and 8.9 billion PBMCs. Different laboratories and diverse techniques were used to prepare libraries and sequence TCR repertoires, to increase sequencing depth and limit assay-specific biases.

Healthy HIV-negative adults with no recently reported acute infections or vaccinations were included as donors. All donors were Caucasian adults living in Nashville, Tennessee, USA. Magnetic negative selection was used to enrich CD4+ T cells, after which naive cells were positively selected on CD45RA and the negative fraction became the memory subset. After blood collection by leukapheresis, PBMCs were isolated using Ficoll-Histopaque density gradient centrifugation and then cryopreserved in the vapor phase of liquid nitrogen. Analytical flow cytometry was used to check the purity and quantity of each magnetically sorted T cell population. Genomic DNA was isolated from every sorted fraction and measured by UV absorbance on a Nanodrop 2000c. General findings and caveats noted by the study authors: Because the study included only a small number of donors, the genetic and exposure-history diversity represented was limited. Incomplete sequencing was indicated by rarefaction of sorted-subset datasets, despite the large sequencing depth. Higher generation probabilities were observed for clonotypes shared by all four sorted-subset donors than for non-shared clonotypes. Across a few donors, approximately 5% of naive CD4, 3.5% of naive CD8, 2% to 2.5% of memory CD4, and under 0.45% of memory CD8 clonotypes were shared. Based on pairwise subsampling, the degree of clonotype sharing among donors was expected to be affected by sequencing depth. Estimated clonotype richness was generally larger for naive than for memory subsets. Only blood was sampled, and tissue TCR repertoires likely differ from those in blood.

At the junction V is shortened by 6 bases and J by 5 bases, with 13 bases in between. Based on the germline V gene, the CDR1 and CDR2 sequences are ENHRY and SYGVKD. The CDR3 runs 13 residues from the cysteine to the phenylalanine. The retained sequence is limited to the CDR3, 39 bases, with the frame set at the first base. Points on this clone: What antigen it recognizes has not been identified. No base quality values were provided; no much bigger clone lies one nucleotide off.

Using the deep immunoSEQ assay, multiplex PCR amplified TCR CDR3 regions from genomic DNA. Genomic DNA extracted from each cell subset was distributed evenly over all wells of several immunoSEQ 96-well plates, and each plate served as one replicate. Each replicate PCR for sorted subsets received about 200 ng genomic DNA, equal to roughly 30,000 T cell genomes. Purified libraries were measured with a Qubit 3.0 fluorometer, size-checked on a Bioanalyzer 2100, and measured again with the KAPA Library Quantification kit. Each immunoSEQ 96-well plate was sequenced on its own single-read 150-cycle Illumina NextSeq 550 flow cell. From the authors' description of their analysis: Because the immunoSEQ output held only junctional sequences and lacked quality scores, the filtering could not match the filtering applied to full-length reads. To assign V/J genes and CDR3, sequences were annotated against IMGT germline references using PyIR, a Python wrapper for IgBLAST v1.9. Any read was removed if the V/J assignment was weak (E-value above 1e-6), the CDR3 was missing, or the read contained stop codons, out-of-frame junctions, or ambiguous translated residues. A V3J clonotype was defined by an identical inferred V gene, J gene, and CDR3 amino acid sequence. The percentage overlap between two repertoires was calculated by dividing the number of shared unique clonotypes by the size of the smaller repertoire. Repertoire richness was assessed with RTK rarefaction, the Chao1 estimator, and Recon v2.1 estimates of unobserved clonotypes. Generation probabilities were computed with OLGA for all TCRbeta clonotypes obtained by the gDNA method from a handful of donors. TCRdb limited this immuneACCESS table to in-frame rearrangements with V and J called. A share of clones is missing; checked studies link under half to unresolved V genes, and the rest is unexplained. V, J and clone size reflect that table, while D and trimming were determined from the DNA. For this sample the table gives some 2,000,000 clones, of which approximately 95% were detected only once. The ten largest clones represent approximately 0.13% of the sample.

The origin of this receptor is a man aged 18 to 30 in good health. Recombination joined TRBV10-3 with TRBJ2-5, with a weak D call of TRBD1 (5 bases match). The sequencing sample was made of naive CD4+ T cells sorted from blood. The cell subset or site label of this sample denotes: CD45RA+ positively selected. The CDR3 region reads CAISPQVAETQYF. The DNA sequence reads TGTGCCATCAGCCCACAGGTGGCCGAGACCCAGTACTTC.